This T cell receptor beta chain was profiled in a study of CD8 T cells in Susac syndrome. RNA, at roughly 0.45 to 1 ug, was reverse transcribed with random hexamers. TCRdb processed the immunoSEQ multiplex PCR reads anew with MiXCR; each CDR3 protein has one entry. The sample lists approximately 49,000 distinct CDR3 sequences; 95% were seen once. The receptor's source is a human donor with Susac syndrome. The specimen was CD8+ T cells from PBMCs.

CDR3 residues: CASTPFPGDTIPSPLHF. CDR3 DNA: TGTGCCAGCACTCCTTTCCCGGGAGACACGATCCCTTCACCCCTCCACTTT. The V gene is TRBV6-2 or TRBV6-3, the J gene TRBJ1-6; unclear D gene. There are 17 residues in the CDR3. The V gene's germline CDR1 is MNHEY and CDR2 SVGEGT. The V and J ends lost 7 bases and 9 bases respectively, with 25 bases between them.